Shown below are 18 T cell receptor beta chains from a single sample sequenced in a study of T cells in localized non-small cell lung cancer. Repertoires were generated with immunoSEQ multiplex PCR, while TCRdb's copy carries only in-frame clones and drops some. The sample lists 65,000 to 90,000 clones; 80% were seen once. Specimen: PBMCs, collected before any cancer treatment. These receptors came from a man aged 40 to 75 with stage II squamous cell lung carcinoma.

V usage is TRBV28 and J usage is TRBJ2-7; 10 nucleotides match TRBD1. This CDR3 is built from 14 residues. Germline V gene sequence: CDR1 MDHEN, CDR2 SYDVKM. With 10 bases clipped from V and 4 bases from J, the junction kept 10 bases outside the gene matches. In nucleotides, the CDR3 is TGTGCCACCCTTAACGGGGACAGGGGATACGAGCAGTACTTC. Translated: CATLNGDRGYEQYF.

V is TRBV6-6 and J is TRBJ1-5, with 10 bases that match TRBD1. Trimming took 6 bases from V and 2 from J; bases not matched to a gene: 4. Germline assignment: CDR1 MNHNY and CDR2 SVGAGI (reference sequence). The CDR3 consists of 15 residues. The CDR3 region is CASSRGTGGNQPQHF. DNA for the CDR3: TGTGCCAGCAGCCGAGGGACAGGGGGCAATCAGCCCCAGCATTTT.

The chain combines TRBV19 with TRBJ1-6, with D unclear. Between the trimmed V and J ends, which lost 5 bases and 6 bases, there was a span of 11 bases. This CDR3 spans 14 amino acids. Germline CDR1 is LNHDA and CDR2 is SQIVND (reference sequence). The CDR3 here is CASSPRTSNSPLHF. The CDR3 DNA sequence: TGTGCCAGTAGTCCTCGGACCAGTAATTCACCCCTCCACTTT.

V usage is TRBV18 and J usage is TRBJ1-1; 7 bases are a match to TRBD1. Germline values: CDR1 KGHSH, CDR2 LQKENI. After removal of 3 bases from V and 0 bases from J, the junction contained 7 bases not matched to a gene. The CDR3 spans 16 residues. CDR3 DNA: TGTGCCAGCTCACCTCAGGGGGGCCGCATGAACACTGAAGCTTTCTTT. Translation gives CASSPQGGRMNTEAFF.

This clone turned up a few times. The chain links TRBV2 to TRBJ1-4, with 9 bases that match TRBD1. CDR1 SNHLY and CDR2 FYNNEI come from the germline V gene. The CDR3 spans 14 residues. V shed 6 bases, J shed 5 bases, and the junction held 4 bases outside the gene matches. CDR3 protein: CASSSGQGNEKLFF. The CDR3 DNA follows: TGTGCCAGCAGCAGCGGACAGGGGAATGAAAAACTGTTTTTT.

The sample holds a few counts of this clone. This chain links TRBV30 with TRBJ2-7, with TRBD1 identical over 7 bases. Trimming removed 3 bases from V and 2 bases from J; junction bases left unmatched: 4. The CDR3 consists of 13 residues. Per germline, CDR1 GTSNPN and CDR2 SVGIG (reference sequence). CDR3 amino acids: CAWSPGQTYEQYF. The CDR3 nucleotides are TGTGCCTGGAGCCCGGGACAGACCTACGAGCAGTACTTC.

The chain recombines TRBV4-1 with TRBJ1-2; D is unresolved. The CDR3 is 14 amino acids. Trimming removed 4 bases at V and 4 bases at J, with 13 bases between. Germline V gives CDR1 MGHRA, CDR2 YSYEKL. The DNA of the CDR3 is TGCGCCAGCAGCCCCGGAGCAGTACCCTATGGCTACACCTTC. Translation: CASSPGAVPYGYTF.

DNA for the CDR3: TGTGCCAGCAGCGGCGGGACAGGGGGCCCCTACGAGCAGTACTTC. Protein: CASSGGTGGPYEQYF. The rearrangement uses TRBV7-3 and TRBJ2-7; 12 bases are a match to TRBD1. Per the germline V gene, CDR1 is SGHTA and CDR2 is FQGTGA. V was clipped by 5 bases and J by 2 bases; unmatched bases: 4. The CDR3 is made up of 15 amino acids.

The V call is TRBV11-2, the J call TRBJ2-1, with D possibly being TRBD1 or TRBD2 (5 bases each). The CDR3 spans 14 residues. Germline values: CDR1 SGHAT, CDR2 FQNNGV. With 3 bases removed from V and 6 bases from J, the gap between germline ends came to 12 bases. This CDR3 is CASSFDYQGNEQFF. The CDR3 nucleotides are TGTGCCAGCAGCTTCGACTACCAGGGCAATGAGCAGTTCTTC.

The chain carries TRBV7-9 and TRBJ2-6; D is uncertain. This CDR3 is built from 16 residues. The V end lost 5 bases, the J end lost 0 bases, and 11 bases lay between the germline ends. The germline CDR1 and CDR2 sequences are SEHNR and FQNEAQ (reference sequence). The CDR3 loop is CASSLDTNSGANVLTF. CDR3 bases: TGTGCCAGCAGCCTAGACACGAACTCTGGGGCCAACGTCCTGACTTTC.

This clone came up a few times. The rearrangement uses TRBV11-3 and TRBJ2-1; D is unclear. V lost 0 bases and J lost 9, with 6 bases in between. The CDR3 extends over 12 amino acids. Germline V gives CDR1 SGHNT, CDR2 YENEEA. In nucleotides, the CDR3 is TGTGCCAGCAGCTTAGAGGGTGTTGAGCAGTTCTTC. It encodes CASSLEGVEQFF.

This clone has a handful of counts. The chain is built from TRBV11-3 and TRBJ2-3; no definite D call. Germline V gene lookup returns CDR1 SGHNT and CDR2 YENEEA. CDR3 length: 13 residues. V lost 5 bases to trimming and J lost 6 bases, with 12 bases between them. The CDR3 reads CASSAQMGDTQYF. The CDR3 DNA reads TGTGCCAGCAGCGCCCAGATGGGGGATACGCAGTATTTT.

This clone was detected only a few times. V is TRBV27 and J is TRBJ1-2; D gene unclear. Germline V gives CDR1 MNHEY, CDR2 SMNVEV (reference sequence). The V gene lost 5 bases and the J gene lost 3 bases, with 10 bases spanning the gap. The CDR3 has 13 residues. CDR3 DNA sequence: TGTGCCAGCAGTCTCGGGGTTCACTATGGCTACACCTTC. The encoded protein is CASSLGVHYGYTF.

The chain carries TRBV6-1 and TRBJ2-6; D call uncertain. Per the germline V gene, CDR1 is MNHNS and CDR2 is SASEGT. CDR3 length: 14 residues. V was trimmed by 7 bases and J by 0 bases, leaving 7 bases between them. CDR3 nucleotides: TGTGCCAGCAAAGCGAGCTCTGGGGCCAACGTCCTGACTTTC. This translates into CASKASSGANVLTF.

The genes are TRBV29-1 and TRBJ2-7; either TRBD1 or TRBD2 may fit D (6 bases each). V was shortened by 7 bases and J by 3 bases, with 25 bases between the two germline ends. The germline CDR1 and CDR2 sequences are SQVTM and ANQGSEA. This CDR3 spans 16 amino acids. CDR3 sequence: CSALVMGLRGGYEQYF. CDR3 nucleotide sequence: TGCAGCGCCCTGGTGATGGGACTCAGAGGGGGCTACGAGCAGTACTTC.

This sequence joins TRBV19 and TRBJ2-1, with 8 bases that match TRBD2. This CDR3 is 15 amino acids long. CDR1 is LNHDA and CDR2 is SQIVND in the germline V gene (reference sequence). With 3 bases clipped from V and 6 bases from J, the junction kept 7 bases outside the gene matches. CDR3 sequence (DNA): TGTGCCAGTAGTATCGCTAGCGGGCTCGGCAATGAGCAGTTCTTC. Translation gives CASSIASGLGNEQFF.

The CDR3 DNA is TGTGCCAGCAGTGGTCTCTACGAGCAGTACTTC. This translates into CASSGLYEQYF. The chain joins TRBV6-5 to TRBJ2-7; D gene unclear. Trimming stripped 5 bases from V and 3 bases from J, with 5 bases between. The CDR3 has 11 residues. The germline CDR1 and CDR2 sequences are MNHEY and SVGAGI.

The chain links TRBV5-1 to TRBJ2-7; D possibly uses TRBD1 or TRBD2 (6 bases each). The CDR3 consists of 14 residues. Between the trimmed V and J ends, which lost 0 bases and 6 bases, there was a span of 13 bases. From germline, CDR1 is SGHRS and CDR2 YFSETQ. Written as DNA, the CDR3 is TGCGCCAGCAGCTTGGACGGGGGCTGGGGCGAGCAGTACTTC. Amino acids: CASSLDGGWGEQYF.